What follows are 27 T cell receptor beta chains derived from one specimen sequenced in a study of blood T cell repertoires in COVID-19. Only in-frame clones appear in the TCRdb table, and some are missing; sequencing was by immunoSEQ multiplex PCR. The data contain 85,000 to 120,000 clones, approximately 88% of them seen just once; the ten biggest clones take up 3.5% to 5%. The sample consisted of peripheral blood. The receptors were sampled from a human donor in a cohort sampled during active COVID-19.

A single count supports this clone. The genes are TRBV6-5 and TRBJ1-1; a weak D match, TRBD1 (6 bases). CDR1 and CDR2 from the germline V gene are MNHEY and SVGAGI. V lost 0 bases and J lost 8, with 13 bases in between. The CDR3 consists of 14 residues. The CDR3 DNA reads as TGTGCCAGCAGTTACTCAGGGGGGGTGTTGGAAGCTTTCTTT. Translation: CASSYSGGVLEAFF.

This sequence joins TRBV18 and TRBJ1-1, with D possibly being TRBD1 (5 bases). In germline, CDR1 is KGHSH, CDR2 LQKENI. Deletions cut 4 bases from V and 1 base from J, with 13 bases between. The CDR3 is made up of 15 amino acids. CDR3 amino acids: CASSRNGGTNTEAFF. The CDR3 nucleotides are TGTGCCAGCTCACGAAATGGGGGGACGAACACTGAAGCTTTCTTT.

This clone was counted once. V and J are TRBV19 and TRBJ1-2; D possibly corresponds to TRBD1 (5 bases). This CDR3 is 13 amino acids long. Germline CDR1 LNHDA, CDR2 SQIVND (reference sequence). The V end lost 3 bases, the J end lost 7 bases, and 12 bases lay between the germline ends. The CDR3 bases are TGTGCCAGTAGTATGGAGGGGATGACTGGCTACACCTTC. Its protein product is CASSMEGMTGYTF. Together with reference TRBV19 and TRBJ1-2, the CDR3 gives the full variable domain: DGGITQSPKYLFRKEGQNVTLSCEQNLNHDAMYWYRQDPGQGLRLIYYSQIVNDFQKGDIAEGYSVSREKKESFPLTVTSAQKNPTAFYLCASSMEGMTGYTFGSGTRLTVV.

The chain has TRBV11-2 and TRBJ2-5, with 7 bases identical to TRBD2. With V trimmed by 8 bases and J by 4 bases, 7 bases remained unmatched. The CDR3 covers 13 residues. Germline assignment: CDR1 SGHAT and CDR2 FQNNGV. Here the CDR3 reads CASRQAGRETQYF. The DNA for the CDR3 is TGTGCCAGCCGACAAGCGGGGCGAGAGACCCAGTACTTC.

The V and J genes are TRBV28 and TRBJ1-5, with 7 bases identical to TRBD1. CDR1 MDHEN and CDR2 SYDVKM come from the germline V gene. This CDR3 is 16 amino acids long. V shed 3 bases, J shed 2 bases, and the junction held 7 bases outside the gene matches. The CDR3 DNA reads TGTGCCAGCAGTTTCTTACAGGGGTTGGGCAATCAGCCCCAGCATTTT. Its protein is CASSFLQGLGNQPQHF.

This clone was seen a single time. The chain is built from TRBV14 and TRBJ2-5, with 7 bases matching TRBD2. The CDR3 extends over 17 amino acids. Per the germline V gene, CDR1 is SGHDN and CDR2 is FVKESK. The V and J ends lost 1 base and 5 bases, in that order; junction bases with no gene match: 13. The CDR3, as DNA: TGTGCCAGCAGCCAAGGGTTCAGTTTCGGGGGGATCGAGACCCAGTACTTC. This translates into CASSQGFSFGGIETQYF.

This clone showed up just once. CDR3 loop: CASSLEQGGNIQYF. The CDR3 nucleotides are TGCGCCAGCAGCTTGGAACAGGGTGGGAACATTCAGTACTTC. The chain uses TRBV5-1 and TRBJ2-4; D is possibly TRBD1 (6 bases). V was clipped by 0 bases and J by 7 bases, with 11 bases between them. Germline V gene lookup returns CDR1 SGHRS and CDR2 YFSETQ. The CDR3 sequence is 14 residues long.

This chain connects TRBV11-2 to TRBJ2-3; D is possibly TRBD2 (5 bases). Germline lookup yields CDR1 SGHAT and CDR2 FQNNGV. Trimming removed 5 bases at V and 0 bases at J, with 24 bases between. This CDR3 is 19 amino acids long. CDR3 sequence (DNA): TGTGCCAGCAGCGCGAACGTACTAGTGTACCACCACAGCACAGATACGCAGTATTTT. It encodes CASSANVLVYHHSTDTQYF.

The chain joins TRBV3-1 (or the pseudogene TRBV3-2) to TRBJ1-3; 9 nucleotides line up with TRBD1. This CDR3 contains 16 residues. The V and J ends lost 1 base and 5 bases, in that order; junction bases with no gene match: 6. Germline CDR1 and CDR2: LGHDT and YNNKEL (reference sequence). The CDR3 region is CASSQVRDRDRNTIYF. CDR3 bases: TGTGCCAGCAGCCAAGTCCGGGACAGGGACAGAAACACCATATATTTT.

V and J are TRBV7-9 and TRBJ2-1; 8 nucleotides align to TRBD2. The CDR3 is 19 amino acids. V dropped 2 bases and J dropped 3; count of bases not matched to a gene: 15. Germline values: CDR1 SEHNR, CDR2 FQNEAQ (reference sequence). CDR3 in DNA: TGTGCCAGCAGCTTATCGAGTCATGAGGCGGGGGGCAGCTACAATGAGCAGTTCTTC. Translating it yields CASSLSSHEAGGSYNEQFF.

This chain links TRBV18 with TRBJ1-5, with TRBD1 matching over 7 bases. CDR3 length: 13 amino acids. In germline, CDR1 is KGHSH, CDR2 LQKENI. V was pared by 2 bases and J by 9 bases, with 4 bases of the junction left unmatched. Written as DNA, the CDR3 is TGTGCCAGCTCACCAGACAGGGCCGGGCCCCAGCATTTT. This codes for CASSPDRAGPQHF.

V is TRBV5-1 and J is TRBJ2-2, with D unresolved. Trimming pared 0 bases from V and 6 bases from J, leaving 6 bases between. Per germline, CDR1 SGHRS and CDR2 YFSETQ. The CDR3 totals 13 residues. DNA for the CDR3: TGCGCCAGCAGCTTGGTGGGCCCCGGGGAGCTGTTTTTT. As protein: CASSLVGPGELFF.

The chain couples TRBV7-2 to TRBJ2-1, with 8 bases identical to TRBD2. CDR3 size: 14 residues. The ends lost 4 bases at V and 7 bases at J; junction bases unmatched: 6. The germline CDR1 and CDR2 sequences are SGHTA and FQGNSA. The CDR3 nucleotides are TGTGCCAGCAGCTCCGGGGGGGCCAGGAATGAGCAGTTCTTC. It is translated as CASSSGGARNEQFF. Full variable domain (outside the CDR3, taken from reference TRBV7-2 and TRBJ2-1): GAGVSQSPSNKVTEKGKDVELRCDPISGHTALYWYRQSLGQGLEFLIYFQGNSAPDKSGLPSDRFSAERTGGSVSTLTIQRTQQEDSAVYLCASSSGGARNEQFFGPGTRLTVL.

This clone was seen only once. The V and J genes are TRBV4-3 and TRBJ2-3, with 11 bases lining up with TRBD2. CDR1 and CDR2 (germline): LGHNA, YSLEER. The J segment lost 3 bases and the V segment lost 1 base, leaving 9 bases of the junction unmatched. The CDR3 loop spans 18 amino acids. The CDR3 DNA reads TGCGCCAGCAGCCAAGGACCCTTACTAGCGGGGGAGACAGATACGCAGTATTTT. This gives the protein CASSQGPLLAGETDTQYF.

V usage is TRBV19 and J usage is TRBJ2-7, with TRBD2 matching 13 bases. Germline loops: CDR1 LNHDA, CDR2 SQIVND (reference sequence). V lost 9 bases and J lost 7; bases outside the gene matches: 9. The CDR3 has 14 amino acids. The CDR3 DNA is TGTGCCAGCAAGACTAGCGGGGGGCGATATGAGCAGTACTTC. Protein sequence: CASKTSGGRYEQYF.

This clone was seen once. V is TRBV6-5 and J is TRBJ2-7; 8 positions match TRBD2. Germline V lookup: CDR1 MNHEY, CDR2 SVGAGI. CDR3 length: 15 amino acids. Trimming took 1 base from V and 3 from J; bases not matched to a gene: 5. This chain's CDR3 is CASSYLAGFLYEQYF. The CDR3 nucleotides are TGTGCCAGCAGTTACTTAGCGGGGTTCCTCTACGAGCAGTACTTC.

V usage is TRBV5-3 and J usage is TRBJ1-5; 7 nucleotides align to TRBD1. TRBV5-3 is noted as an ORF with a role that remains uncertain. With V trimmed by 4 bases and J by 5 bases, 18 bases remained unmatched. This CDR3 comprises 18 residues. In nucleotides, the CDR3 is TGTGCCAGAAGCAGAAGCCCCGACACGACAGGGAGAGATCAGCCCCAGCATTTT. Protein sequence: CARSRSPDTTGRDQPQHF.

The V call is TRBV4-2, the J call TRBJ2-6, with TRBD2 as a possible D gene (5 bases). The V end lost 4 bases, the J end lost 0 bases, and 13 bases lay between the germline ends. Germline lookup yields CDR1 LGHNA and CDR2 YNFKEQ. The CDR3 has 17 residues. The chain's CDR3 is CASSPGRATSGANVLTF. The CDR3 region has the DNA TGTGCCAGCAGCCCTGGGCGGGCGACCTCTGGGGCCAACGTCCTGACTTTC.

CDR3 region: CASSRTGGNEAFF. Here the CDR3 DNA reads TGTGCCAGCAGCAGGACAGGGGGAAATGAAGCTTTCTTT. The chain employs TRBV7-3 and TRBJ1-1; TRBD1 matches at 10 bases. From germline, CDR1 is SGHTA and CDR2 FQGTGA. The ends lost 5 bases at V and 7 bases at J; junction bases unmatched: 4. The CDR3 runs 13 residues.

About this clone: This CDR3 is also generated by other DNA sequences in the sample. The chain recombines TRBV7-3 with TRBJ1-1; TRBD1 agrees at 7 bases. CDR1 SGHTA and CDR2 FQGTGA come from the germline V gene. CDR3 length equals 13 residues. J was trimmed by 1 base and V by 5 bases; bases with no gene match: 1. CDR3 DNA: TGTGCCAGCAGCCGGGACAGGAACACTGAAGCTTTCTTT. Translating it yields CASSRDRNTEAFF.

V usage is TRBV7-2 and J usage is TRBJ2-7; no reliable D call. The CDR3 has 11 amino acids. Trimming took 4 bases from V and 3 from J, leaving 4 bases between them. CDR1 is SGHTA, CDR2 FQGNSA, per germline. The CDR3 region has the DNA TGTGCCAGCAGCTCCCACTACGAGCAGTACTTC. Translating it yields CASSSHYEQYF.

The chain recombines TRBV6-4 with TRBJ1-2; 8 bases map to TRBD1. The germline gives CDR1 MRHNA, CDR2 SNTAGT. Unmatched junction bases numbered 5, after V lost 10 bases and J lost 4 bases. This CDR3 has 12 amino acids. CDR3 coding DNA: TGTGCCACCTACGACAGGGGCTATGGCTACACCTTC. This gives the protein CATYDRGYGYTF.

The gene calls are TRBV4-3 and TRBJ2-7; weak D call: TRBD2 (6 bases). CDR1 LGHNA and CDR2 YSLEER come from the germline V gene. The CDR3 has 15 amino acids. V was shortened by 4 bases and J by 3 bases, with 16 bases between the two germline ends. The CDR3 loop is CASSPRGGADYEQYF. CDR3 nucleotides: TGCGCCAGCAGCCCGCGGGGCGGGGCGGACTACGAGCAGTACTTC.

This clone was picked up one time. The V and J genes are TRBV28 and TRBJ2-3; TRBD2 matches at 9 bases. CDR1 and CDR2 (germline): MDHEN, SYDVKM. The CDR3 extends over 14 amino acids. V trimming: 6 bases; J trimming: 4 bases; junction bases outside the gene matches: 5. The chain's CDR3 is CASRPGLAPDTQYF. As DNA, the CDR3 is TGTGCCAGCAGACCGGGACTAGCCCCAGATACGCAGTATTTT.

This sequence joins TRBV5-4 and TRBJ2-2; 7 nucleotides align to TRBD2. V dropped 1 base and J dropped 7; count of bases not matched to a gene: 4. This CDR3 comprises 14 residues. Per the germline V gene, CDR1 is SGHNT and CDR2 is YYREEE (reference sequence). The CDR3 region is CASSLSAGIGELFF. The DNA of the CDR3 is TGTGCCAGCAGCTTGTCAGCGGGAATCGGGGAGCTGTTTTTT.

This sequence joins TRBV5-1 and TRBJ2-3, with 7 positions matching TRBD1. Germline V lookup: CDR1 SGHRS, CDR2 YFSETQ. CDR3 size: 14 residues. With 3 bases clipped from V and 6 bases from J, the junction kept 7 bases outside the gene matches. The CDR3 DNA follows: TGCGCCAGCAGCTGGGGACAGCCTAGGGATACGCAGTATTTT. This sequence encodes CASSWGQPRDTQYF.

As concerns this clone: Additional DNA sequences in this sample encode the identical CDR3. The J gene is TRBJ1-2, the V gene TRBV6-5; the D gene is possibly TRBD1 (6 bases). V lost 6 bases, J lost 3 bases, and 11 bases lay in between. CDR1 is MNHEY and CDR2 is SVGAGI in the germline V gene. This CDR3 comprises 13 residues. In nucleotides, the CDR3 is TGTGCCAGCAGAACGGACAGAGACTATGGCTACACCTTC. Its translation is CASRTDRDYGYTF.